This entry concerns a single T cell receptor beta chain. CDR1 is DFQATT and CDR2 is SNEGSKA in the germline V gene (reference sequence). V was cut by 5 bases and J by 4 bases, with 5 bases left in between. The CDR3 has 11 amino acids. This sample was taken from a study of blood T cell repertoires in COVID-19. Background on the study: Researchers got acute and convalescent COVID-19 samples from the United States, Italy and Spain. PBMCs, B-cell-depleted T cells, or T cells provided the cDNA or gDNA that made up the material.

Methods used by the authors: Reference gene primer amplification in the assay estimated nucleated cell counts. Sequencing was performed with immunoSEQ multiplex PCR; in TCRdb, only in-frame clones are kept and a portion is missing. V, J and clone size reflect that table, while D and trimming were determined from the DNA. The sample lists 90,000 to 120,000 clones; around 88% were seen once. The sample was peripheral blood. The origin of this receptor is a middle-aged man with active or convalescent COVID-19. The chain couples TRBV20-1 to TRBJ1-4; D gene uncertain. CDR3 loop: CSALFNEKLFF. CDR3 nucleotide sequence: TGCAGTGCTCTATTTAATGAAAAACTGTTTTTT.